The text below deals with one T cell receptor (beta chain). The data are from a study of blood T cell repertoires in COVID-19. As for the study in general: Material from acute and convalescent COVID-19 was sourced from the United States, Italy and Spain. The analysed material was cDNA or gDNA that came from T cells, B-cell-depleted T cells, or PBMCs.

CDR1 is MNHEY and CDR2 is SVGAGI in the germline V gene. This CDR3 comprises 11 residues. V was shortened by 8 bases and J by 6 bases, with 10 bases between the two germline ends. Repertoires were generated with immunoSEQ multiplex PCR, while TCRdb's copy carries only in-frame clones and drops some. This table holds about 280,000 clones, about 85% found once. The sequenced material came from peripheral blood. The V and J genes are TRBV6-5 and TRBJ1-2; D remains unclear. This receptor was obtained from a human donor in a cohort sampled during active COVID-19. In DNA, the CDR3 is TGTGCCAGCGGGAGGGCTAATGGCTACACCTTC. Residues: CASGRANGYTF.